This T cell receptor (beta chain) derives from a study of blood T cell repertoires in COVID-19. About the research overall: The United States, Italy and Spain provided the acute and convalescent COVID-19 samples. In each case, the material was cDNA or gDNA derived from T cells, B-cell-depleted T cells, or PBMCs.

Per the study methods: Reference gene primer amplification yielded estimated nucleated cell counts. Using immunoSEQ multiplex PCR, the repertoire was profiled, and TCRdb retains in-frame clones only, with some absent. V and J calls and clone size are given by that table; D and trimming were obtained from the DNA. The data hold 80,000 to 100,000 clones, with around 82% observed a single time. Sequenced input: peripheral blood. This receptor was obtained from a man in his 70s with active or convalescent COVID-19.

DNA for the CDR3: TGTGCCAGCAGCCAAGGGTCACTGGCGGGGGGTGAGACCCAGTACTTC. It specifies CASSQGSLAGGETQYF. This chain connects TRBV3-1 (or the pseudogene TRBV3-2) to TRBJ2-5; 8 bases fit TRBD2. The CDR3 runs 16 residues. The V and J ends lost 1 base and 5 bases, in that order; junction bases with no gene match: 9. From germline, CDR1 is LGHDT and CDR2 YNNKEL (reference sequence).